The 9 T cell receptor beta chains in this list originate from one sample, sequenced in a study of neoadjuvant nivolumab and ipilimumab in lung cancer. Clones were sequenced by immunoSEQ multiplex PCR, and TCRdb holds only the in-frame ones, with some missing. This sample carries 40,000 to 60,000 clones, around 89% of them seen once, and the ten largest clones take approximately 3.7%. The sample was blood, taken before neoadjuvant nivolumab, alone or with ipilimumab. The source of these receptors is an adult with non-small cell lung cancer. Some clones in this sample may be carry-over from other donors' samples.

V is TRBV6-5 and J is TRBJ2-1; 7 bases line up with TRBD2. The ends lost 5 bases at V and 5 bases at J; junction bases unmatched: 6. Per germline, CDR1 MNHEY and CDR2 SVGAGI. This CDR3 spans 14 amino acids. The CDR3 DNA sequence: TGTGCCAGCAGTCCCCTTGGGACTAACAATGAGCAGTTCTTC. Protein sequence: CASSPLGTNNEQFF.

The table lists this clone with a count of one. J is TRBJ2-5 and V is TRBV30; D is uncertain. This CDR3 has 12 amino acids. Germline CDR1 GTSNPN, CDR2 SVGIG (reference sequence). V dropped 2 bases and J dropped 1 base, with 5 bases sitting between them. CDR3 DNA: TGTGCCTGGAGTCCGACCCAAGAGACCCAGTACTTC. It translates to CAWSPTQETQYF. Full variable domain (remainder filled in from reference TRBV30 and TRBJ2-5): SQTIHQWPATLVQPVGSPLSLECTVEGTSNPNLYWYRQAAGRGLQLLFYSVGIGQISSEVPQNLSASRPQDRQFILSSKKLLLSDSGFYLCAWSPTQETQYFGPGTRLLVL.

The rearrangement uses TRBV11-3 and TRBJ2-3; 10 nucleotides align to TRBD2. V shed 0 bases and J 2 bases; nucleotides not matched to a gene: 8. There are 18 residues in the CDR3. From germline, CDR1 is SGHNT and CDR2 YENEEA. The CDR3 bases are TGTGCCAGCAGCTTAGAAACGGAACTAGCGGGGAACACAGATACGCAGTATTTT. Protein product: CASSLETELAGNTDTQYF.

V and J are TRBV5-1 and TRBJ2-7; possibly TRBD1 for D (7 bases). The CDR3 length is 15 residues. Germline V gives CDR1 SGHRS, CDR2 YFSETQ. Deletions cut 4 bases from V and 3 bases from J, with 17 bases between. CDR3 loop: CASSPKGQGGYEQYF. As DNA, the CDR3 is TGCGCCAGCAGCCCCAAGGGTCAGGGGGGCTACGAGCAGTACTTC.

The chain is built from TRBV7-2 and TRBJ2-3, with 7 bases that match TRBD2. The ends lost 6 bases at V and 3 bases at J; junction bases unmatched: 9. CDR3 length equals 15 residues. Germline-derived CDR1 and CDR2 are SGHTA and FQGNSA. CDR3 nucleotide sequence: TGTGCCAGCAGGCGCGCGGGGGAGGGAACAGATACGCAGTATTTT. As protein: CASRRAGEGTDTQYF.

V usage is TRBV7-2 and J usage is TRBJ1-4; D is perhaps TRBD1 (6 bases). Trimming stripped 5 bases from V and 1 base from J, with 8 bases between. The CDR3 runs 14 residues. The germline gives CDR1 SGHTA, CDR2 FQGNSA. CDR3: CASSPDRTNEKLFF. CDR3 coding DNA: TGTGCCAGCAGCCCGGACAGAACTAATGAAAAACTGTTTTTT.

The rearrangement uses TRBV2 and TRBJ1-2; D remains unclear. The germline gives CDR1 SNHLY, CDR2 FYNNEI. The CDR3 extends over 14 amino acids. Trimming took 2 bases from V and 4 from J, leaving 11 bases between them. CDR3 nucleotide sequence: TGTGCCAGCAGTGAATTATCCGGCGGCTATGGCTACACCTTC. This sequence encodes CASSELSGGYGYTF.

V usage is TRBV18 and J usage is TRBJ1-5; no reliable D call. In germline, CDR1 is KGHSH, CDR2 LQKENI. Between the trimmed V and J ends, which lost 5 bases and 2 bases, there was a span of 7 bases. The CDR3 spans 13 residues. CDR3 sequence: CASSINGNQPQHF. The CDR3 nucleotides read TGTGCCAGCTCAATCAACGGCAATCAGCCCCAGCATTTT.

The CDR3 is CASSLRTANTEAFF. CDR3 nucleotides: TGCGCCAGCAGCTTACGGACGGCGAACACTGAAGCTTTCTTT. The V gene is TRBV5-1, the J gene TRBJ1-1; D call uncertain. CDR1 and CDR2 from the germline V gene are SGHRS and YFSETQ. The CDR3 is 14 residues long. V gave up 2 bases and J gave up 1 base, with 9 bases separating them.